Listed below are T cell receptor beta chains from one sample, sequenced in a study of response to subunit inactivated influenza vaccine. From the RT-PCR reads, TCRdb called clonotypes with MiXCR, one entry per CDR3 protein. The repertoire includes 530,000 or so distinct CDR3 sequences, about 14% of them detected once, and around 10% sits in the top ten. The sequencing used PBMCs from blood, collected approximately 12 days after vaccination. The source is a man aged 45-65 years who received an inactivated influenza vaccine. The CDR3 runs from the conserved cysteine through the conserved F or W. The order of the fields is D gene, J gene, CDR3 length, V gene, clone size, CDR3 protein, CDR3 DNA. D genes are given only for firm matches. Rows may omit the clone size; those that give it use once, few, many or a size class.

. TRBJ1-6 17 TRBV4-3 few CASSQDLGSSYNSPLHF TGCGCCAGCAGCCAAGATTTGGGGAGCTCCTATAATTCACCCCTCCACTTT
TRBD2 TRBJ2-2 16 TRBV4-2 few CASSQVAGREAGELFF TGTGCCAGCAGCCAAGTCGCGGGGAGGGAAGCCGGGGAGCTGTTTTTT
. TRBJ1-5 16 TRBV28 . CASSPASGQLNQPQHF TGTGCCAGCAGTCCGGCCTCAGGACAACTTAATCAGCCCCAGCATTTT
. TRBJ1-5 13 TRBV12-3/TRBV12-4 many CASSLGHGQPQHF TGTGCCAGCAGTTTAGGACATGGCCAGCCCCAGCATTTT
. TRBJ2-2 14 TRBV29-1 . CSVIGTLNTGELFF TGCAGCGTGATCGGGACTTTAAACACCGGGGAGCTGTTTTTT
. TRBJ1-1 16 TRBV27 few CASSLLQAIMNTEAFF TGTGCCAGCAGTTTATTACAGGCCATCATGAACACTGAAGCTTTCTTT
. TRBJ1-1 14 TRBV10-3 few CAISSGSWGTEAFF TGTGCCATCAGTAGCGGGTCGTGGGGCACTGAAGCTTTCTTT
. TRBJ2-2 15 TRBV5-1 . CASSLDARGVGELFF TGCGCCAGCAGCTTAGACGCGAGGGGAGTCGGGGAGCTGTTTTTT
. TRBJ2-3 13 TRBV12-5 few CASGLGREDTQYF TGTGCTAGTGGTTTGGGCAGGGAAGATACGCAGTATTTT
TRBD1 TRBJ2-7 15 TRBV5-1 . CASSLSWTGGYEQYF TGCGCCAGCAGCTTGAGTTGGACAGGGGGCTACGAGCAGTACTTC
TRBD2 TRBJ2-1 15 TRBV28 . CASSLPGLSYNEQFF TGTGCCAGCAGTTTACCGGGACTATCCTACAATGAGCAGTTCTTC
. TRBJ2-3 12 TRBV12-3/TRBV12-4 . CASTEGVGTQYF TGTGCCAGCACCGAGGGGGTGGGTACGCAGTATTTT
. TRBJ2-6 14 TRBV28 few CASMESSGANVLTF TGTGCCAGCATGGAGAGCTCTGGGGCCAACGTCCTGACTTTC
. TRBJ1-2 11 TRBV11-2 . CASSNNYGYTF TGTGCCAGCAGCAACAACTATGGCTACACCTTC
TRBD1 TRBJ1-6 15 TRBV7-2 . CASSLVIRGRSPLHF TGTGCCAGCAGCTTAGTTATCAGGGGGCGATCACCCCTCCACTTT
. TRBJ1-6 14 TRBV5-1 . CASSPDNYNSPLHF TGCGCCAGCAGCCCGGACAACTACAATTCACCCCTCCACTTT
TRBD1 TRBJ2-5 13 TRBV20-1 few CSASTTGAETQYF TGCAGTGCTTCCACGACAGGGGCAGAGACCCAGTACTTC
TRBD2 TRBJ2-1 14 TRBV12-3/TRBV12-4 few CASCLAGGHLEQFF TGTGCCAGCTGCCTAGCGGGGGGCCACTTGGAGCAGTTCTTC
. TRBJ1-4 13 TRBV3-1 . CASKGDMDEKLFF TGTGCTAGCAAGGGGGATATGGATGAAAAACTGTTTTTT
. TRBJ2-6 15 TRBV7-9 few CASSLKRAGANVLTF TGTGCCAGCAGCTTAAAAAGGGCAGGGGCCAACGTCCTGACTTTC
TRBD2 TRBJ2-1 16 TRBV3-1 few CASSRTSGRAQDEQFF TGTGCCAGCAGCCGGACTAGCGGGAGGGCCCAAGATGAGCAGTTCTTC
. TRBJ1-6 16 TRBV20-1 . CSARDTLDGDHSPLHF TGCAGTGCTAGAGATACCCTGGACGGCGATCATTCACCCCTCCACTTT
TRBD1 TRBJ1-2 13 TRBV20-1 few CSATTGTNYGYTF TGCAGTGCGACGACAGGGACTAACTATGGCTACACCTTC
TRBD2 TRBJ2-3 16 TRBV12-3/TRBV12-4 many CASSPQLAGVTDTQYF TGTGCCAGCAGCCCCCAGCTAGCGGGAGTGACAGATACGCAGTATTTT